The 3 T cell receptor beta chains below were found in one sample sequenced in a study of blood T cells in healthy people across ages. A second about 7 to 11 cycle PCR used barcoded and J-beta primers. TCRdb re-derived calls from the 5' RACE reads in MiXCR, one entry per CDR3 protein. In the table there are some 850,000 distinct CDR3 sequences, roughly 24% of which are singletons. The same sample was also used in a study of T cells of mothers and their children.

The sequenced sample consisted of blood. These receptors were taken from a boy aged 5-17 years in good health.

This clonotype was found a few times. CDR3 nucleotides: TGTGCCAGCAGCTTAGGACGGTCTGAGGCCTACGAGCAGTACTTC. Its translation: CASSLGRSEAYEQYF. This rearrangement joins TRBV7-2 to TRBJ2-7; D gene ambiguous. Germline CDR1 reads SGHTA; CDR2 reads FQGNSA. V was shortened by 1 base and J by 2 bases, with 12 bases between the two germline ends. This CDR3 contains 15 residues.

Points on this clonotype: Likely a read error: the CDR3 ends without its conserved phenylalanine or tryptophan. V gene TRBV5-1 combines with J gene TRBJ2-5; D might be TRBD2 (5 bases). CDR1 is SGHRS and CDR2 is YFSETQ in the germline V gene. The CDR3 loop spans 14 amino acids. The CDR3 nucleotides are TGCGCCAGCAGCTTGATGACTATTCAAGGGACCCAGTACCTC. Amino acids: CASSLMTIQGTQYL.

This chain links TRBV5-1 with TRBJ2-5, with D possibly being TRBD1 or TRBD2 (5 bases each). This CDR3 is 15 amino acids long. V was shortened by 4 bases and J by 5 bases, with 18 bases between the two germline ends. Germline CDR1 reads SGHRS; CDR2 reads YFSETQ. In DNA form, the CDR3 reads TGCGCCAGCAGCCCGGGAAGGGGTCTGGGGGAGACCCAGTACTTC. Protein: CASSPGRGLGETQYF.